This entry features one T cell receptor (beta chain) sequence. What it recognizes is unknown. The sample comes from a study of OX40 agonist ivuxolimab in advanced cancers. Study summary: Patients were infused with ivuxolimab every 2 weeks at 0.01 to 10 mg/kg. Dose-escalation patients had hepatocellular carcinoma, melanoma, renal cell or head and neck cancer. The study's findings and limits: Circulating CD4+ and CD8+ T cells showed clonal expansion by week 6 at 0.1 to 3.0 mg/kg. In general, CD8+ T cells held more expanded clones than CD4+ did, on average.

V lost 5 bases, J lost 6 bases, and 19 bases lay in between. Germline V lookup: CDR1 SEHNR, CDR2 FQNEAQ (reference sequence). There are 15 residues in the CDR3. TCRdb keeps only in-frame clones here, not all; method: immunoSEQ multiplex PCR. The table includes around 100,000 clones, 93% detected once. This TCR was sampled from an adult with an advanced solid tumor such as melanoma, head and neck, liver or kidney cancer. The chain combines TRBV7-9 with TRBJ1-2; D is perhaps TRBD1 (5 bases). Sequenced material: CD4+ or CD8+ T cells sorted from blood, taken in a trial of the OX40 agonist ivuxolimab. The CDR3: CASSTWNIRDHGYTF. The CDR3 DNA is TGTGCCAGCAGCACGTGGAACATCAGGGATCATGGCTACACCTTC.